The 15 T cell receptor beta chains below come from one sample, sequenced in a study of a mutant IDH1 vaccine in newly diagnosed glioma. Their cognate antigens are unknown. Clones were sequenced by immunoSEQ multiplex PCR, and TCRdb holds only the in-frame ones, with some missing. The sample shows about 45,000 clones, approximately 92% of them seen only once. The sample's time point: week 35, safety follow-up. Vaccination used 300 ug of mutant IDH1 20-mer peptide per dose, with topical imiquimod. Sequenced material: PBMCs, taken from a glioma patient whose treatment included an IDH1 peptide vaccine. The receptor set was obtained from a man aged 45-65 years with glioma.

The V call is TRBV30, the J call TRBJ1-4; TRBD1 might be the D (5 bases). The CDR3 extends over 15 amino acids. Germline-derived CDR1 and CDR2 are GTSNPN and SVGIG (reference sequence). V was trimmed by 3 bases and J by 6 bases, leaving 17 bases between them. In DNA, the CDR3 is TGTGCCTGGAGGGCAGCCGGGGGAGGACATGAAAAACTGTTTTTT. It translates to CAWRAAGGGHEKLFF.

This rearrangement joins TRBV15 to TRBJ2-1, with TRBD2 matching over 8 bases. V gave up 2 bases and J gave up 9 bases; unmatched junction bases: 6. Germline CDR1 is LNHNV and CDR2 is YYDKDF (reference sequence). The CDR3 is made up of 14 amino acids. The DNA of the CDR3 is TGTGCCACCAGCAGATACCCGGGACTAGGTGAGCAGTTCTTC. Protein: CATSRYPGLGEQFF. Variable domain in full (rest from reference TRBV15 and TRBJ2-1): DAMVIQNPRYQVTQFGKPVTLSCSQTLNHNVMYWYQQKSSQAPKLLFHYYDKDFNNEADTPDNFQSRRPNTSFCFLDIRSPGLGDTAMYLCATSRYPGLGEQFFGPGTRLTVL.

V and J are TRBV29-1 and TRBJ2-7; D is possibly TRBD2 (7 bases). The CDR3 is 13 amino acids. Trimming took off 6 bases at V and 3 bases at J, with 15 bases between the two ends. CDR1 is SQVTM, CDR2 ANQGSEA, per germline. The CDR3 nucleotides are TGCAGCGTCAGTAGGGGGGGAATCTACGAGCAGTACTTC. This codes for CSVSRGGIYEQYF.

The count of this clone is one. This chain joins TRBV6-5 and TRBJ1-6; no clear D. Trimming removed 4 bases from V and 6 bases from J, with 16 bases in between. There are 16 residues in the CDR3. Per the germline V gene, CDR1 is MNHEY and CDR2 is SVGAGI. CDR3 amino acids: CASSSFSVGGNSPLHF. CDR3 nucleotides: TGTGCCAGCAGTTCCTTTAGCGTCGGCGGTAATTCACCCCTCCACTTT.

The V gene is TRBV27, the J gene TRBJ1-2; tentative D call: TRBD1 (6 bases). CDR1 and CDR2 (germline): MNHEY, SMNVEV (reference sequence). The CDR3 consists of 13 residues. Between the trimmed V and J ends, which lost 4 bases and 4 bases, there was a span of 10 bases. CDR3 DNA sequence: TGTGCCAGCAGTTCCGGACAGATCTATGGCTACACCTTC. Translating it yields CASSSGQIYGYTF.

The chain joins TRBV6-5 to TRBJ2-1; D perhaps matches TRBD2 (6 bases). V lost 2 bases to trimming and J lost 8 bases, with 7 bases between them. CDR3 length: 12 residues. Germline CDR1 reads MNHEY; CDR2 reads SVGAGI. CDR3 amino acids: CASSYRRDEQFF. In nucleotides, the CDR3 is TGTGCCAGCAGTTACCGGAGGGATGAGCAGTTCTTC.

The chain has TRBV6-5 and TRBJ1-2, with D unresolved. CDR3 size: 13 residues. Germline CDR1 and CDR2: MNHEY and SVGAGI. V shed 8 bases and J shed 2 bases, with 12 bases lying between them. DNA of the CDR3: TGTGCCAGCCGGATGACCGCCAACTATGGCTACACCTTC. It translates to CASRMTANYGYTF.

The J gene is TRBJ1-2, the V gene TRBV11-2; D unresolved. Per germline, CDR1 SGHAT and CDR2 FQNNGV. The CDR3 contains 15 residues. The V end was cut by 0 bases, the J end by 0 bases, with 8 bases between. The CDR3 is CASSLEARANYGYTF. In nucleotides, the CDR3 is TGTGCCAGCAGCTTAGAAGCCCGAGCTAACTATGGCTACACCTTC.

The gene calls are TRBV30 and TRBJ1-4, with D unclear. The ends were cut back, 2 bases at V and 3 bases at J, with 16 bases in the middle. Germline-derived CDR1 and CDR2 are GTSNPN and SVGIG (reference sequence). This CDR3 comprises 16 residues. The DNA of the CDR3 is TGTGCCTGGAGTTTATCTCAGACCGGGTCTAATGAAAAACTGTTTTTT. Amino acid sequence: CAWSLSQTGSNEKLFF. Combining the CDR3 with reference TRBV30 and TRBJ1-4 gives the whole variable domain SQTIHQWPATLVQPVGSPLSLECTVEGTSNPNLYWYRQAAGRGLQLLFYSVGIGQISSEVPQNLSASRPQDRQFILSSKKLLLSDSGFYLCAWSLSQTGSNEKLFFGSGTQLSVL.

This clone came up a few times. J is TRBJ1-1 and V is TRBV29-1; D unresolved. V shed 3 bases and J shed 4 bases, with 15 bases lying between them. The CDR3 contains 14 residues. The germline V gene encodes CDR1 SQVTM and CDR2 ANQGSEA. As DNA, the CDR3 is TGCAGCGTTGAGACCGGACGGTTGGCCACTGAAGCTTTCTTT. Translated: CSVETGRLATEAFF.

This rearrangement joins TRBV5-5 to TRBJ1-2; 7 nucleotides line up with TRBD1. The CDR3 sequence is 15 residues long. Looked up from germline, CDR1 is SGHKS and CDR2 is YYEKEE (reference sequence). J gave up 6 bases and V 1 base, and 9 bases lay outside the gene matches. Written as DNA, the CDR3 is TGTGCCAGCAGCTTGCGGGACAGTCCAGCCCATGGCTACACCTTC. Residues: CASSLRDSPAHGYTF.

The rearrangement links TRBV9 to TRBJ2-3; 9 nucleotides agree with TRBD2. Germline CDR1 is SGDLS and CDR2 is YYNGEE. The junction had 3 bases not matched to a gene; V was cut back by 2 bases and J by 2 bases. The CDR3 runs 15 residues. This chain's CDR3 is CASSVRLAATDTQYF. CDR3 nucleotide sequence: TGTGCCAGCAGCGTCCGACTAGCGGCCACAGATACGCAGTATTTT.

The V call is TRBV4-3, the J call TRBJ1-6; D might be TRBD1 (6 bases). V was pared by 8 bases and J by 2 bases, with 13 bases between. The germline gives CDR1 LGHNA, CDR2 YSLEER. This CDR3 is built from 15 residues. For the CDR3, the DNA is TGCGCCAGCGGTAGGGGGAGGACCTATAATTCACCCCTCCACTTT. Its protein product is CASGRGRTYNSPLHF.

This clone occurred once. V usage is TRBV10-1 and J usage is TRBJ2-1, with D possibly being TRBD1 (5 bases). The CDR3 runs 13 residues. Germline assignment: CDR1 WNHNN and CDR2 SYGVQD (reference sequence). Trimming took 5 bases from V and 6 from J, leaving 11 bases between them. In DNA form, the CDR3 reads TGCGCCAGCAGTACCGACAGTTCCAATGAGCAGTTCTTC. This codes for CASSTDSSNEQFF.

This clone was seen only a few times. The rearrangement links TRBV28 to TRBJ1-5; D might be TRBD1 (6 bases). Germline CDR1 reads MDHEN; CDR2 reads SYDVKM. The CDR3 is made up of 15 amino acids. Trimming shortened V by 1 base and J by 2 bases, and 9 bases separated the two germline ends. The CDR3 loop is CASSLFPGGNQPQHF. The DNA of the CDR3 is TGTGCCAGCAGTTTATTCCCAGGGGGCAATCAGCCCCAGCATTTT.